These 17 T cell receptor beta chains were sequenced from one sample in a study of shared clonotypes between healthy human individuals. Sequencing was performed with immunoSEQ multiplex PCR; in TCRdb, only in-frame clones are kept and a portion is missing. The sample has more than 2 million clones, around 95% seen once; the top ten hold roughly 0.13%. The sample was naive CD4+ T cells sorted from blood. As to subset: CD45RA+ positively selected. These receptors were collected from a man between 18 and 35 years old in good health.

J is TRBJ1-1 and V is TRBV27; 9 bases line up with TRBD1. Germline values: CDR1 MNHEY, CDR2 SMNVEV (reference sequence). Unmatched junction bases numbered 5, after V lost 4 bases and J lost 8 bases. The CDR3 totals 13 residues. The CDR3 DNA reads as TGTGCCAGCAGTTCCTGGGACAGGGCCGAAGCTTTCTTT. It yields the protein CASSSWDRAEAFF.

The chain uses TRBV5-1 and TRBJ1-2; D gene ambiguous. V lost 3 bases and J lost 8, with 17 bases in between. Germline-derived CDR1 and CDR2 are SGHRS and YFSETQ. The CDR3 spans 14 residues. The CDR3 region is CASSWSEIGQGYTF. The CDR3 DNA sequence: TGCGCCAGCAGCTGGTCTGAAATTGGGCAGGGCTACACCTTC.

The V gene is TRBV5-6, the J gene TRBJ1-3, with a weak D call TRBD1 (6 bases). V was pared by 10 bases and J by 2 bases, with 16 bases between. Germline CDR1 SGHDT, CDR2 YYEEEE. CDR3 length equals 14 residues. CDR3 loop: CAWGPSGAGNTIYF. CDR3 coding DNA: TGTGCCTGGGGGCCCTCCGGGGCTGGAAACACCATATATTTT.

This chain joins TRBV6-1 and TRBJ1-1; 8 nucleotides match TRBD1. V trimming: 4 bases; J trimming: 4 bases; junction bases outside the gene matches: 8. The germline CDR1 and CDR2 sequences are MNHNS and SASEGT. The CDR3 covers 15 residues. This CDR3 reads CASSVYRGLITEAFF. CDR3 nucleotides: TGTGCCAGCAGTGTATACAGGGGGTTGATCACTGAAGCTTTCTTT.

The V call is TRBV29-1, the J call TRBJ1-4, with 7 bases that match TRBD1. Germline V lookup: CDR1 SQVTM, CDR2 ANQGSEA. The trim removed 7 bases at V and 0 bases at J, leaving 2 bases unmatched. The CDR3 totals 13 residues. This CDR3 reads CSGGTATNEKLFF. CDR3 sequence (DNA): TGCAGCGGAGGGACAGCAACTAATGAAAAACTGTTTTTT.

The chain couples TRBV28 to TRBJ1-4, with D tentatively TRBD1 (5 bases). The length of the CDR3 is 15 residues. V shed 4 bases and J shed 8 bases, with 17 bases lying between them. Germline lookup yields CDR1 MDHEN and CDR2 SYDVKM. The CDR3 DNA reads TGTGCCAGCAGTTCCCCGGGGGGAAAGGGGGAAAAACTGTTTTTT. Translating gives CASSSPGGKGEKLFF.

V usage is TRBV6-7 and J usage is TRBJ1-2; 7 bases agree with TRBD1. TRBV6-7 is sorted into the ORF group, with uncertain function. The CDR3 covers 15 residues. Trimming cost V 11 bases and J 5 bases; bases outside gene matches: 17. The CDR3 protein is CAGIKDRLPAYGYTF. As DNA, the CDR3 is TGTGCCGGTATTAAGGACAGGTTGCCAGCGTATGGCTACACCTTC.

CDR3 sequence (DNA): TGTGCCTGCACCCCGGACGGGTGGTACCAAGAGACCCAGTACTTC. Translating it yields CACTPDGWYQETQYF. This chain links TRBV30 with TRBJ2-5, with no clear D. Per the germline V gene, CDR1 is GTSNPN and CDR2 is SVGIG (reference sequence). The CDR3 totals 15 residues. V lost 6 bases and J 0 bases, leaving 17 bases between the germline ends.

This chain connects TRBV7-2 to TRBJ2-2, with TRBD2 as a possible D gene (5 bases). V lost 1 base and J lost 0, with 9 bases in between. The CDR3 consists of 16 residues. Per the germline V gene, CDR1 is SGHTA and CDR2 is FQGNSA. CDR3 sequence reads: CASSLEAGTNTGELFF. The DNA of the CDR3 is TGTGCCAGCAGCTTAGAGGCGGGCACGAACACCGGGGAGCTGTTTTTT.

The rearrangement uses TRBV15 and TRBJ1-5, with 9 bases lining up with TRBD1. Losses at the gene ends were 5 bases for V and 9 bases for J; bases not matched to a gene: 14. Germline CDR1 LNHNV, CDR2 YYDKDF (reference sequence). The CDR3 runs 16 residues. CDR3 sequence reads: CATSPGDRGVSGPQHF. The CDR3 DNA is TGTGCCACCAGCCCGGGAGACAGGGGGGTGTCGGGGCCCCAGCATTTT.

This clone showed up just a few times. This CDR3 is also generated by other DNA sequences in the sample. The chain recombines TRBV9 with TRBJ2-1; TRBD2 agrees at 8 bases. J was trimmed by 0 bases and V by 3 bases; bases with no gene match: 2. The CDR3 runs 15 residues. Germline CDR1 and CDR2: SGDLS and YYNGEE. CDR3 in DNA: TGTGCCAGCAGCGGTAGCGGGAACTCCTACAATGAGCAGTTCTTC. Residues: CASSGSGNSYNEQFF.

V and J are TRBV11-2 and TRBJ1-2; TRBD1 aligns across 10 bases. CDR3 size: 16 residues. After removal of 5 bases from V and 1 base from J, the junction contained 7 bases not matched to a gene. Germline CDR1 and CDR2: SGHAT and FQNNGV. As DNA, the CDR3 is TGTGCCAGCAGCCGGGACAGGGGTTCGGGTAACTATGGCTACACCTTC. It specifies CASSRDRGSGNYGYTF. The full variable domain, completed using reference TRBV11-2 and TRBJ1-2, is EAGVAQSPRYKIIEKRQSVAFWCNPISGHATLYWYQQILGQGPKLLIQFQNNGVVDDSQLPKDRFSAERLKGVDSTLKIQPAKLEDSAVYLCASSRDRGSGNYGYTFGSGTRLTVV.

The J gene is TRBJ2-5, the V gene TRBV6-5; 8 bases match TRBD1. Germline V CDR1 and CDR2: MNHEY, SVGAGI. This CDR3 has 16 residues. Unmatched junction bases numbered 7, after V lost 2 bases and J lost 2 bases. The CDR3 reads CASSYRGTGPQETQYF. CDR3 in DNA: TGTGCCAGCAGTTACAGAGGGACAGGCCCTCAAGAGACCCAGTACTTC.

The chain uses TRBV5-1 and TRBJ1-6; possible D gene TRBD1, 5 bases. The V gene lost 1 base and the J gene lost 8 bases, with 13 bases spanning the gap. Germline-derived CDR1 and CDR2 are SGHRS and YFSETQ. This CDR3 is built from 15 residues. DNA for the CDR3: TGCGCCAGCAGCTTGAGGGGCCAGGGCCATTCACCCCTCCACTTT. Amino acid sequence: CASSLRGQGHSPLHF.

The CDR3 here is CASTNLRQGALMGGYTF. The CDR3 DNA reads as TGTGCCAGCACCAACCTGAGACAGGGGGCGTTGATGGGTGGCTACACCTTC. The rearrangement links TRBV27 to TRBJ1-2; 10 bases agree with TRBD1. Looked up from germline, CDR1 is MNHEY and CDR2 is SMNVEV (reference sequence). Trimming at V came to 7 bases and at J to 7 bases, leaving 18 bases not matched to a gene. This CDR3 is 17 amino acids long.

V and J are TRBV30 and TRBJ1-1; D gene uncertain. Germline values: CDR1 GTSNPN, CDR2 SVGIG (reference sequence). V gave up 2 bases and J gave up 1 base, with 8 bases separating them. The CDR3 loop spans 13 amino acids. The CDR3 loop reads CAWSSHKNTEAFF. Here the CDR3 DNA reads TGTGCCTGGAGTTCCCATAAGAACACTGAAGCTTTCTTT.

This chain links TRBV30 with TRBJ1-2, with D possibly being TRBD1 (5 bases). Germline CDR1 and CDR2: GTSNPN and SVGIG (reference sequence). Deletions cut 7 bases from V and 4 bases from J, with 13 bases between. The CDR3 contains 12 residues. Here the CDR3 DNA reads TGTGCCTACGATGACAGTTTCTATGGCTACACCTTC. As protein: CAYDDSFYGYTF. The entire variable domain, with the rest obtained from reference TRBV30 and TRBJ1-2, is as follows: SQTIHQWPATLVQPVGSPLSLECTVEGTSNPNLYWYRQAAGRGLQLLFYSVGIGQISSEVPQNLSASRPQDRQFILSSKKLLLSDSGFYLCAYDDSFYGYTFGSGTRLTVV.